The rows below give T cell receptor beta chains drawn from one sample of a study of cytotoxic CD8 clonotypes in ibrutinib-treated CLL. The method was immunoSEQ multiplex PCR; TCRdb's version includes in-frame clones alone and lacks a portion of them. Of about 200,000 clones listed, more than 70% are singletons. Sequenced here: PBMCs, sampled after 12 months of ibrutinib treatment. The source is a human donor with chronic lymphocytic leukemia. CDR3s include the opening cysteine and the closing phenylalanine or tryptophan. D genes are given only for firm matches. Clone size appears in some rows only: once, few, many, or a class for an expanded clone.

clone_size	v_call	j_call	d_call	cdr3_aa	cdr3_nt
-	TRBV11-2	TRBJ2-1	TRBD2	CASSLDNQRGIWEQFF	TGTGCCAGCAGCTTAGATAACCAGCGGGGGATTTGGGAGCAGTTCTTC
-	TRBV9	TRBJ2-1	-	CASSVVANGGYNEQFF	TGTGCCAGCAGCGTAGTAGCCAACGGGGGCTACAATGAGCAGTTCTTC
-	TRBV28	TRBJ1-5	-	CASKHGWIDQPQHF	TGTGCCAGCAAACACGGATGGATAGATCAGCCCCAGCATTTT
-	TRBV7-3	TRBJ2-7	-	CASSPGPSSYEQYF	TGTGCCAGCAGCCCTGGGCCGAGCTCCTACGAGCAGTACTTC
once	TRBV9	TRBJ2-1	-	CASSLYPRGANEQFF	TGTGCCAGCAGCTTGTACCCACGCGGGGCTAATGAGCAGTTCTTC
-	TRBV27	TRBJ1-1	-	CASLGEGNTEAFF	TGTGCCAGCCTGGGAGAGGGCAACACTGAAGCTTTCTTT
-	TRBV29-1	TRBJ2-7	TRBD1	CSAADRESYEQYF	TGCAGCGCCGCCGACAGGGAATCCTACGAGCAGTACTTC
-	TRBV30	TRBJ1-2	-	CAWALGGGGYGYTF	TGTGCCTGGGCATTAGGGGGGGGCGGATATGGCTACACCTTC
-	TRBV5-4	TRBJ2-3	-	CATVQGSRVGDTQYF	TGTGCCACCGTCCAGGGTTCTCGGGTGGGAGATACGCAGTATTTT
-	TRBV5-1	TRBJ1-3	-	CASSPTAGIANTIYF	TGCGCCAGCAGCCCGACGGCGGGTATAGCAAACACCATATATTTT
-	TRBV6-5	TRBJ1-3	-	CASTYKTGMGNTIYF	TGTGCCAGCACCTACAAGACGGGGATGGGAAACACCATATATTTT